A selection of T cell receptor beta chains follows, all from one sample in a study of shared clonotypes between healthy human individuals. Repertoires were generated with immunoSEQ multiplex PCR, while TCRdb's copy carries only in-frame clones and drops some. This sample has about 2 million clones, with 85% to 95% found just once. Sequenced material: naive CD8+ T cells sorted from blood. The receptor set was obtained from a man younger than 35 in good health. Both conserved end residues are part of each CDR3. A D gene is named only where the DNA matches it firmly. Size is stated for part of the rows, as once, few or many counts, or as a class when the clone is expanded.

V: TRBV4-1
size: NA
D: NA
J: TRBJ2-7
DNA: TGCGCCAGCAGCCAACGCCAGGGTAACCCCTACGAGCAGTACTTC
CDR3: CASSQRQGNPYEQYF

V: TRBV6-5
size: NA
D: NA
J: TRBJ2-3
DNA: TGTGCCAGCAGTTCCGACAGAACTTCTAGCACAGATACGCAGTATTTT
CDR3: CASSSDRTSSTDTQYF

V: TRBV7-9
size: NA
D: NA
J: TRBJ1-2
DNA: TGTGCCAGCAGCCAGGCCACAGGGCCCTATGGCTACACCTTC
CDR3: CASSQATGPYGYTF

V: TRBV19
size: NA
D: NA
J: TRBJ1-4
DNA: TGTGCCAGTACTAAGGAGGGCCCGCATAATGAAAAACTGTTTTTT
CDR3: CASTKEGPHNEKLFF

V: TRBV7-2
size: NA
D: NA
J: TRBJ1-2
DNA: TGTGCCAGCAACCCCTACTCCGACTATGGCTACACCTTC
CDR3: CASNPYSDYGYTF

V: TRBV5-1
size: NA
D: TRBD2
J: TRBJ2-7
DNA: TGCGCCAGCAGCCGGGGGGTCGGGACTAGCGGGACCATCTACGAGCAGTACTTC
CDR3: CASSRGVGTSGTIYEQYF

V: TRBV19
size: NA
D: TRBD2
J: TRBJ2-7
DNA: TGTGCCAGTAGCCCGATGGGGGGGGCCTACGAGCAGTACTTC
CDR3: CASSPMGGAYEQYF

V: TRBV6-1
size: NA
D: NA
J: TRBJ1-1
DNA: TGTGCCAGCAGTGAACCTGCAGGGACCCCTGAAGCTTTCTTT
CDR3: CASSEPAGTPEAFF

V: TRBV11-3
size: NA
D: NA
J: TRBJ2-7
DNA: TGTGCCAGCAGCTTAGCGGGAGAAAATAGCGAGCAGTACTTC
CDR3: CASSLAGENSEQYF

V: TRBV19
size: NA
D: NA
J: TRBJ1-1
DNA: TGTGCCAGTAGTATAGCCCGACGGACGGTCATTGAAGCTTTCTTT
CDR3: CASSIARRTVIEAFF

V: TRBV10-2
size: once
D: NA
J: TRBJ2-5
DNA: TGCGCCAGCACCCCGGGGCAGGGGCAGACCCAGTACTTC
CDR3: CASTPGQGQTQYF

V: TRBV2
size: NA
D: TRBD1
J: TRBJ1-4
DNA: TGTGCCAGCAAGCGGGACAGGGGTGTCGGTGAAAAACTGTTTTTT
CDR3: CASKRDRGVGEKLFF

V: TRBV7-9
size: NA
D: TRBD2
J: TRBJ2-1
DNA: TGTGCCAGCAGCCCGCCAGCGGGGGGGTACAATGAGCAGTTCTTC
CDR3: CASSPPAGGYNEQFF

V: TRBV7-9
size: NA
D: TRBD2
J: TRBJ2-1
DNA: TGTGCCAGCAGCGGGGGGGACAATGAGCAGTTCTTC
CDR3: CASSGGDNEQFF

V: TRBV7-9
size: NA
D: NA
J: TRBJ2-5
DNA: TGTGCCAGCAGCCCGATGTTGGAGGGAGAGACCCAGTACTTC
CDR3: CASSPMLEGETQYF

V: TRBV7-9
size: NA
D: NA
J: TRBJ1-6
DNA: TGTGCCAGCAGCCCAGACGCGGGGCCCCTCCACTTT
CDR3: CASSPDAGPLHF

V: TRBV27
size: NA
D: TRBD2
J: TRBJ2-5
DNA: TGTGCCAGCAGTTTATCGGGACTAGCAGCAGAGACCCAGTACTTC
CDR3: CASSLSGLAAETQYF

V: TRBV11-2
size: once
D: NA
J: TRBJ2-7
DNA: TGTGCCAGTGAAAGAGGGGGCTACGAGCAGTACTTC
CDR3: CASERGGYEQYF

V: TRBV6-5
size: NA
D: TRBD2
J: TRBJ2-1
DNA: TGTGCCAGCAGTCTCGGGACTACCCCTTACAATGAGCAGTTCTTC
CDR3: CASSLGTTPYNEQFF

V: TRBV5-6
size: NA
D: TRBD1
J: TRBJ2-7
DNA: TGTGCCAGCAGCTTCAGGGGGTCGGGACCCGAGCAGTACTTC
CDR3: CASSFRGSGPEQYF

V: TRBV6-5
size: NA
D: NA
J: TRBJ1-2
DNA: TGTGCCAGCAGTTACTTGGCATCAGGGCACGTAGTGGGCTACACCTTC
CDR3: CASSYLASGHVVGYTF

V: TRBV2
size: NA
D: NA
J: TRBJ2-5
DNA: TGTGCCAGCAGTGAAACTGTGGTCGAGGGCCACCAAGAGACCCAGTACTTC
CDR3: CASSETVVEGHQETQYF

V: TRBV2
size: NA
D: TRBD1
J: TRBJ1-1
DNA: TGTGCCAGCAGTCAATACAGGGGGGCTGCTGAGGTGACTTTCTTT
CDR3: CASSQYRGAAEVTFF

V: TRBV5-4
size: NA
D: NA
J: TRBJ2-7
DNA: TGTGCCAGCAGCTTCGACGGGCCTACATACGAGCAGTACTTC
CDR3: CASSFDGPTYEQYF

V: TRBV13
size: NA
D: NA
J: TRBJ2-1
DNA: TGTGCCAGCAGCTTAGAGAGTACTCAGTTCTTC
CDR3: CASSLESTQFF

V: TRBV4-1
size: NA
D: TRBD2
J: TRBJ2-7
DNA: TGCGCCAGCAGCCAAGACGTGCGGGGGGGATACGAGCAGTACTTC
CDR3: CASSQDVRGGYEQYF

V: TRBV14
size: NA
D: TRBD2
J: TRBJ2-5
DNA: TGTGCCAGCAGCCAAGATTTCTCGGGACTAGCGGGGACCCAGTACTTC
CDR3: CASSQDFSGLAGTQYF

V: TRBV27
size: NA
D: NA
J: TRBJ1-2
DNA: TGTGCCAGCAGTACCCGACAGGAGACTAACTATGGCTACACCTTC
CDR3: CASSTRQETNYGYTF

V: TRBV4-3
size: NA
D: NA
J: TRBJ2-1
DNA: TGCGCCAGCAGCCAAGTGGGCACCGACGCTACAGGGAATGAGCAGTTCTTC
CDR3: CASSQVGTDATGNEQFF

V: TRBV6-1
size: NA
D: NA
J: TRBJ1-1
DNA: TGTGCCAGCTGCGGGGTATACACTGAAGCTTTCTTT
CDR3: CASCGVYTEAFF

V: TRBV5-4
size: NA
D: TRBD2
J: TRBJ2-2
DNA: TGTGCCAGCAGCTCTAGCGGGAGGCTGAACACCGGGGAGCTGTTTTTT
CDR3: CASSSSGRLNTGELFF

V: TRBV13
size: NA
D: TRBD1
J: TRBJ2-1
DNA: TGTGCCAGCAGCTCAGGGGGTGAGCAGTTCTTC
CDR3: CASSSGGEQFF

V: TRBV4-1
size: NA
D: NA
J: TRBJ1-2
DNA: TGCGCCAGCAGCCAAGTATACGGGGGAGACTATGGCTACACCTTC
CDR3: CASSQVYGGDYGYTF

V: TRBV9
size: NA
D: NA
J: TRBJ2-2
DNA: TGTGCCAGCAGTTACGCGGTGGCCGGGGAGCTGTTTTTT
CDR3: CASSYAVAGELFF

V: TRBV12-1
size: NA
D: NA
J: TRBJ2-3
DNA: TGTGCCAGCAGCGCGATTGGTCCGGGACAGCGCACAGATACGCAGTATTTT
CDR3: CASSAIGPGQRTDTQYF

V: TRBV27
size: NA
D: TRBD2
J: TRBJ2-5
DNA: TGTGCCAGCAGTTTAAGTAGCGGGGGGCCCCAAGAGACCCAGTACTTC
CDR3: CASSLSSGGPQETQYF

V: TRBV27
size: once
D: NA
J: TRBJ1-2
DNA: TGTGCCAGCAGAGGGCAGAACTATGGCTACACCTTC
CDR3: CASRGQNYGYTF

V: TRBV5-1
size: NA
D: NA
J: TRBJ1-3
DNA: TGCGCCAGCAGCCAGGGTCTCTTGTCCTCTGGAAACACCATATATTTT
CDR3: CASSQGLLSSGNTIYF